Presented here are 17 T cell receptor beta chains from one specimen sequenced in a study of T cells after yellow fever vaccination. TCRdb recomputed calls from the 5' RACE reads with MiXCR, one row per CDR3 protein. The profile shows approximately 34,000 distinct CDR3 sequences, roughly a tenth of them singletons. This material consisted of PBMCs, either bulk or a sorted T-cell subset (CD4+, CD8+, memory, or dextramer-sorted; not recorded which), taken approximately 15 days after the first yellow fever vaccination. These receptors were taken from a young man who received the YFV17D yellow fever vaccine.

This clonotype has a count of ten or more. J is TRBJ2-5 and V is TRBV6-1; D is undetermined. Germline values: CDR1 MNHNS, CDR2 SASEGT. Trimming removed 4 bases from V and 1 base from J, with 16 bases in between. The CDR3 contains 16 residues. CDR3 residues: CASSARQGRPQETQYF. The CDR3 DNA reads as TGTGCCAGCAGTGCGAGACAAGGTCGTCCCCAAGAGACCCAGTACTTC.

This clonotype was found many times. The rearrangement uses TRBV6-6 and TRBJ2-2; no reliable D call. CDR1 is MNHNY, CDR2 SVGAGI, per germline (reference sequence). Trimming took 2 bases from V and 7 from J, leaving 5 bases between them. This CDR3 contains 12 residues. The CDR3 DNA follows: TGTGCCAGCAGTTACGAATTCGGGGAGCTGTTTTTT. Its translation is CASSYEFGELFF.

The table lists this clonotype with many counts. The chain uses TRBV18 and TRBJ1-2; 7 positions match TRBD1. CDR1 and CDR2 from the germline V gene are KGHSH and LQKENI. The trim removed 3 bases at V and 4 bases at J, leaving 5 bases unmatched. The CDR3 sequence is 14 residues long. Written as DNA, the CDR3 is TGTGCCAGCTCACCGACGACAGGGAGCTATGGCTACACCTTC. Translation: CASSPTTGSYGYTF.

Details on this clonotype: Just one base apart from a much larger clone, this may be a read error. The V and J genes are TRBV7-2 and TRBJ1-2, with no clear D. The CDR3 consists of 14 residues. Germline lookup yields CDR1 SGHTA and CDR2 FQGNSA. V gave up 3 bases and J gave up 2 bases, with 10 bases separating them. The CDR3 coding sequence is TGTGCCAGCAGCTTCGTACGGGAAAACTATGGCTACACCTTC. Its translation is CASSFVRENYGYTF.

The rearrangement links TRBV20-1 to TRBJ2-5; no reliable D call. Germline CDR1 and CDR2: DFQATT and SNEGSKA (reference sequence). The CDR3 spans 14 residues. The germline V and J ends were trimmed by 6 bases and 4 bases, with 18 bases remaining between them. CDR3 DNA sequence: TGCAGTGCGCGGCCCGTACTGGAGTCAGAGACCCAGTACTTC. Residues: CSARPVLESETQYF.

This clonotype was counted at least ten times. The V and J genes are TRBV5-6 and TRBJ2-5; D is ambiguous. CDR3 length: 14 residues. Deletions cut 2 bases from V and 0 bases from J, with 8 bases between. Germline V gene sequence: CDR1 SGHDT, CDR2 YYEEEE. CDR3 nucleotides: TGTGCCAGCAGCTTCGGTTTAAACCAAGAGACCCAGTACTTC. Protein product: CASSFGLNQETQYF.

Only a few counts were recorded for this clonotype. The chain links TRBV5-1 to TRBJ2-6, with D uncertain. The CDR3 spans 14 residues. V was trimmed by 3 bases and J by 2 bases, leaving 6 bases between them. Germline loops: CDR1 SGHRS, CDR2 YFSETQ. CDR3 nucleotide sequence: TGCGCCAGCAGCTGGAACGCTGGGGCCAACGTCCTGACTTTC. Translated, it gives CASSWNAGANVLTF.

This clonotype was found many times. The chain couples TRBV11-2 to TRBJ2-7, with 7 bases fitting TRBD2. The V gene's germline CDR1 is SGHAT and CDR2 FQNNGV. The V and J ends lost 3 bases and 7 bases, in that order; junction bases with no gene match: 6. This CDR3 is built from 13 residues. CDR3 protein: CASSLGTTWEQYV. CDR3 nucleotide sequence: TGTGCCAGCAGCTTGGGGACTACGTGGGAGCAGTACGTC.

This clonotype was seen many times. This chain connects TRBV27 to TRBJ1-2; no firm D call. Per germline, CDR1 MNHEY and CDR2 SMNVEV (reference sequence). The CDR3 totals 16 residues. V lost 6 bases, J lost 3 bases, and 20 bases lay in between. The CDR3 nucleotides are TGTGCCAGCAGCCCCTACCAAGGACCCCAAGACTATGGCTACACCTTC. Residues: CASSPYQGPQDYGYTF.

This clonotype occurred many times. The chain combines TRBV12-3 or TRBV12-4 with TRBJ1-5; D is unresolved. V shed 4 bases and J shed 0 bases, with 7 bases lying between them. There are 14 residues in the CDR3. The CDR3 coding sequence is TGTGCCAGCAGTTCCAGACATAGCAATCAGCCCCAGCATTTT. The encoded protein is CASSSRHSNQPQHF.

This clonotype has at least ten counts. V gene TRBV2 combines with J gene TRBJ2-2; D remains unclear. Germline assignment: CDR1 SNHLY and CDR2 FYNNEI. The V end was cut by 7 bases, the J end by 7 bases, with 10 bases between. The CDR3 totals 12 residues. The CDR3 DNA is TGTGCCAGCATTCTGGATGGCGGGGAGCTGTTTTTT. Translated, it gives CASILDGGELFF.

For this clonotype: Since a much larger clone is just one base distant, this may be a read error. This chain joins TRBV3-1 and TRBJ1-5; D is undetermined. Germline V CDR1 and CDR2: LGHDT, YNNKEL (reference sequence). The CDR3 sequence is 14 residues long. The CDR3 spells CASSQDQSNHPQHF. CDR3 in DNA: TGTGCCAGCAGCCAAGATCAAAGCAATCATCCCCAGCATTTT.

This clonotype showed up many times. The chain couples TRBV10-3 to TRBJ1-2; maybe TRBD1 (5 bases). The V end was cut by 0 bases, the J end by 7 bases, with 15 bases between. Germline V gene lookup returns CDR1 ENHRY and CDR2 SYGVKD. There are 15 residues in the CDR3. Written as DNA, the CDR3 is TGTGCCATCAGTGAGTCATTGTGGCAGGGCGGTGGCTACACCTTC. The encoded protein is CAISESLWQGGGYTF.

This clonotype was observed many times. This chain links TRBV7-2 with TRBJ1-6; 9 bases align to TRBD1. V was pared by 5 bases and J by 6 bases, with 8 bases of the junction left unmatched. The CDR3 runs to 16 residues. CDR1 is SGHTA and CDR2 is FQGNSA in the germline V gene. This chain's CDR3 is CASSVRQGGSNSPLHF. DNA for the CDR3: TGTGCCAGCAGCGTAAGACAGGGGGGTAGTAATTCACCCCTCCACTTT. Full variable domain (outside the CDR3, taken from reference TRBV7-2 and TRBJ1-6): GAGVSQSPSNKVTEKGKDVELRCDPISGHTALYWYRQSLGQGLEFLIYFQGNSAPDKSGLPSDRFSAERTGGSVSTLTIQRTQQEDSAVYLCASSVRQGGSNSPLHFGNGTRLTVT.

This clonotype has at least ten counts. This sequence joins TRBV12-3 or TRBV12-4 and TRBJ1-1; D ambiguous. Trimming removed 4 bases at V and 0 bases at J, with 12 bases between. The CDR3 is 15 amino acids. The CDR3 bases are TGTGCCAGCAGTTCCCGGACCGCAATGAACACTGAAGCTTTCTTT. As protein: CASSSRTAMNTEAFF.

This clonotype was picked up one time. A read error may explain this, as a much larger clone is one base away. This chain connects TRBV12-3 or TRBV12-4 to TRBJ1-1, with D possibly being TRBD1 (6 bases). The CDR3 length is 15 residues. The CDR3 loop is CSSSQTGRGEAEAFF. In DNA form, the CDR3 reads TGTTCCAGCAGTCAAACAGGGCGGGGGGAAGCTGAAGCTTTCTTT.

This clonotype was detected ten times or more. V gene TRBV5-4 combines with J gene TRBJ2-1, with 7 bases fitting TRBD1. The germline gives CDR1 SGHNT, CDR2 YYREEE (reference sequence). The length of the CDR3 is 17 residues. V was clipped by 0 bases and J by 0 bases; unmatched bases: 6. CDR3 loop: CASSLGLAGGSYNEQFF. The CDR3 DNA reads TGTGCCAGCAGCTTGGGGCTGGCAGGGGGCTCCTACAATGAGCAGTTCTTC.